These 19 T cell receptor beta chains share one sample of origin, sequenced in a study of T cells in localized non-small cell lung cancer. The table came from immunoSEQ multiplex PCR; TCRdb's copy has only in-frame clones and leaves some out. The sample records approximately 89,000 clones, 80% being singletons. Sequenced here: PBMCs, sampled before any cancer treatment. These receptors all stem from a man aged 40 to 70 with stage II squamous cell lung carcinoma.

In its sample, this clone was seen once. CDR3 region: CASSHHGLAGYNEQFF. The CDR3 DNA is TGCGCCAGCAGCCACCACGGGCTAGCGGGTTACAATGAGCAGTTCTTC. The chain employs TRBV4-1 and TRBJ2-1; 8 positions agree with TRBD2. Germline CDR1 and CDR2: MGHRA and YSYEKL. With V trimmed by 3 bases and J by 4 bases, 8 bases remained unmatched. This CDR3 region has 16 residues.

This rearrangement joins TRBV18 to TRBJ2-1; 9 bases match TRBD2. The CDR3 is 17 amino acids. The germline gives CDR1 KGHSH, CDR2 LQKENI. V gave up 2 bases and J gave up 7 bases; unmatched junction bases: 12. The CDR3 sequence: CASSPYSGGERRNEQFF. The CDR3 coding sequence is TGTGCCAGCTCACCATATAGCGGGGGAGAACGAAGGAATGAGCAGTTCTTC.

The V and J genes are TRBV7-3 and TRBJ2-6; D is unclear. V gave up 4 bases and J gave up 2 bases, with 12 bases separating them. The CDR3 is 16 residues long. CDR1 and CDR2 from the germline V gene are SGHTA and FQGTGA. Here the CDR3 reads CASSSILYPGANVLTF. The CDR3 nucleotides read TGTGCCAGCAGCTCTATCCTATACCCTGGGGCCAACGTCCTGACTTTC.

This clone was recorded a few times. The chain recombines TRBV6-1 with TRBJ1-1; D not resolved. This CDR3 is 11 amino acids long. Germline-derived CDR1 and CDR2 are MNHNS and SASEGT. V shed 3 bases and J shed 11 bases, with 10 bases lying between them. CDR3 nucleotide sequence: TGTGCCAGCAGTGATAAGGGAATGGCTTTCTTT. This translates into CASSDKGMAFF.

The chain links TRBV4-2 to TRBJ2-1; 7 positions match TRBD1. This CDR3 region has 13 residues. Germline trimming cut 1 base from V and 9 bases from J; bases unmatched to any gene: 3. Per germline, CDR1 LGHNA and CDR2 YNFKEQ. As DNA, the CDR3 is TGTGCCAGCAGCCAAGTCGACAGGGTTGAGCAGTTCTTC. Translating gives CASSQVDRVEQFF.

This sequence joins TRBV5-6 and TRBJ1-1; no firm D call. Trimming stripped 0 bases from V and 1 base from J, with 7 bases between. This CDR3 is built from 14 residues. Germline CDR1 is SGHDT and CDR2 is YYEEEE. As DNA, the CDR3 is TGTGCCAGCAGCTTGGCTTCAGGGAACACTGAAGCTTTCTTT. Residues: CASSLASGNTEAFF.

This CDR3 is CASSDSGDTYEQYF. The CDR3 nucleotides are TGTGCCAGCAGTGATTCAGGAGACACCTACGAGCAGTACTTC. The gene calls are TRBV6-1 and TRBJ2-7; D uncertain. Trimming left V 3 bases short and J 2 bases short, with 11 bases between. Germline values: CDR1 MNHNS, CDR2 SASEGT. The CDR3 totals 14 residues.

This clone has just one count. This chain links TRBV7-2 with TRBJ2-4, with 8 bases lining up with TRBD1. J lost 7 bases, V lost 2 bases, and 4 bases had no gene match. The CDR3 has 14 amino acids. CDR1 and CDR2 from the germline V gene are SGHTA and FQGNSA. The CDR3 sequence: CASSLFQGANIQYF. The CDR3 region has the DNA TGTGCCAGCAGCTTATTTCAGGGGGCGAACATTCAGTACTTC.

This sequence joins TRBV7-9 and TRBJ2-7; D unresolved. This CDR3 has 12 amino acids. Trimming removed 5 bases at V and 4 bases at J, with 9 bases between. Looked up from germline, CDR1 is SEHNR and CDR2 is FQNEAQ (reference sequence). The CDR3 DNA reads TGTGCCAGCAGCAGGGAATCATACGAGCAGTACTTC. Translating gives CASSRESYEQYF.

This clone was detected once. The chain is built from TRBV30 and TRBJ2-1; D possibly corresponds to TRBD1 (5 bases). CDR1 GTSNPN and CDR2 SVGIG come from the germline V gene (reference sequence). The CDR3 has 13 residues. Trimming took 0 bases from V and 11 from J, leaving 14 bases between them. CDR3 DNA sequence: TGTGCCTGGAGTGTAGAGGCCAGGACACAGCAGTTCTTC. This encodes CAWSVEARTQQFF. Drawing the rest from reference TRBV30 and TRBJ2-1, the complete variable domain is SQTIHQWPATLVQPVGSPLSLECTVEGTSNPNLYWYRQAAGRGLQLLFYSVGIGQISSEVPQNLSASRPQDRQFILSSKKLLLSDSGFYLCAWSVEARTQQFFGPGTRLTVL.

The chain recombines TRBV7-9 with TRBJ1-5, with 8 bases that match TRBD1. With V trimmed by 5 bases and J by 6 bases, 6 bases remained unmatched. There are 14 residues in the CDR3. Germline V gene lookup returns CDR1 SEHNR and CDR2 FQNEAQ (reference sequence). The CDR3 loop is CASSPTGVSQPQHF. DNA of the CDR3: TGTGCCAGCAGCCCGACAGGGGTCAGTCAGCCCCAGCATTTT.

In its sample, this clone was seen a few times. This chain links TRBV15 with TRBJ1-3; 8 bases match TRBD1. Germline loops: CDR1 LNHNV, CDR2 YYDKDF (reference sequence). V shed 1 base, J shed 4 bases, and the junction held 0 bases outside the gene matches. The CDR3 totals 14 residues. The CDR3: CATSRGDRGNTIYF. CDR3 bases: TGTGCCACCAGCAGAGGGGACAGGGGAAACACCATATATTTT.

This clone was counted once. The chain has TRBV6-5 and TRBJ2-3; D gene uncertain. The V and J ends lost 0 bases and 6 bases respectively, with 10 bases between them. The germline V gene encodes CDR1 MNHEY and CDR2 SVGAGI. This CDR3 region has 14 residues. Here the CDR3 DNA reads TGTGCCAGCAGTTACTCGGGCTTTGGGGATACGCAGTATTTT. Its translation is CASSYSGFGDTQYF.

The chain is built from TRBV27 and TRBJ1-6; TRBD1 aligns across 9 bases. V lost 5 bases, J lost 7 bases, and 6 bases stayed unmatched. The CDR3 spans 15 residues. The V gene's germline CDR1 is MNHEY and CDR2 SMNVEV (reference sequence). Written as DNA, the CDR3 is TGTGCCAGCAGTACCCGACAGGGGGTGAATTCACCCCTCCACTTT. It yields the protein CASSTRQGVNSPLHF.

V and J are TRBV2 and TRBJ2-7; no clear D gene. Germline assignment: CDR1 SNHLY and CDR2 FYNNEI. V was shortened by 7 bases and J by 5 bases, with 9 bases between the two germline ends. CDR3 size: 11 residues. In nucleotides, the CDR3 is TGTGCCAGCATGAGATGGGACGAGCAGTACTTC. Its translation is CASMRWDEQYF.

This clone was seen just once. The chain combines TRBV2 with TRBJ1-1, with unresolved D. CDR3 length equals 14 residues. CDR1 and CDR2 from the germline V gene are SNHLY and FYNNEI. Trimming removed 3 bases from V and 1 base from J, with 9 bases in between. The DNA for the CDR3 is TGTGCCAGCAGTGACTACGGAGGGAACACTGAAGCTTTCTTT. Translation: CASSDYGGNTEAFF.

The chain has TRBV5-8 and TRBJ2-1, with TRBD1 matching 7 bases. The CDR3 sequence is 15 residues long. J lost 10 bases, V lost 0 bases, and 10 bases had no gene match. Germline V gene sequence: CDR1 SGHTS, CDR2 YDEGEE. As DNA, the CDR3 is TGTGCCAGCAGCTTGGGAAACCGGGACAGCAGGGAGCAGTTCTTC. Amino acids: CASSLGNRDSREQFF.

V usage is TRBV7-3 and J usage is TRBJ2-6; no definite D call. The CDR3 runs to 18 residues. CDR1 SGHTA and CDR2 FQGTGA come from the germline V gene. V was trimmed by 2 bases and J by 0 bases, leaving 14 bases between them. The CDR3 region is CASSLVSRLDSGANVLTF. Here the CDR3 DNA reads TGTGCCAGCAGCTTAGTGAGTCGATTGGACTCTGGGGCCAACGTCCTGACTTTC.

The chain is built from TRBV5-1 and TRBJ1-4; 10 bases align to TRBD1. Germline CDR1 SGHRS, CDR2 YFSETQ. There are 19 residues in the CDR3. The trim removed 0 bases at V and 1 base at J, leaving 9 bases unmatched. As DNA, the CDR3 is TGCGCCAGCAGCTTGGGCGAGGGGACAGGGGTTGTAACTAATGAAAAACTGTTTTTT. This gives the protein CASSLGEGTGVVTNEKLFF.